These 26 T cell receptor beta chains were all obtained from the same sample, sequenced in a study of patients and donors after allogeneic stem cell transplantation. Each CDR3 protein is one row after TCRdb ran MiXCR on the RT-PCR reads. The data show about a million distinct CDR3 sequences, more than 15% seen once. The sequencing input was blood, either unsorted or a sorted T cell fraction (not recorded which). Receptors originate from a human donor who was either an allogeneic HSCT recipient or a stem cell or donor lymphocyte infusion donor (not recorded which). It is not recorded whose cells these are; they may come from a transplant donor.

This chain links TRBV20-1 with TRBJ2-3; no clear D. In germline, CDR1 is DFQATT, CDR2 SNEGSKA (reference sequence). Deletions cut 1 base from V and 3 bases from J, with 8 bases between. The CDR3 is 13 residues long. The CDR3 region has the DNA TGCAGTGCTAGAGGGTCGAAAACAGATACGCAGTATTTT. Amino acid sequence: CSARGSKTDTQYF.

The genes are TRBV5-6 and TRBJ2-3; D unresolved. CDR3 size: 16 residues. CDR1 and CDR2 (germline): SGHDT, YYEEEE. Trimming stripped 4 bases from V and 2 bases from J, with 17 bases between. The CDR3 region is CASSPAPRRLTDTQYF. The CDR3 DNA reads TGTGCCAGCAGCCCGGCTCCTAGGCGACTCACAGATACGCAGTATTTT.

The gene calls are TRBV5-1 and TRBJ2-5, with a weak D call TRBD2 (6 bases). Germline V gene lookup returns CDR1 SGHRS and CDR2 YFSETQ. The V and J ends lost 3 bases and 9 bases respectively, with 18 bases between them. This CDR3 is 14 amino acids long. The CDR3 region has the DNA TGCGCCAGCAGCTCGGGGACCGGGGGTACGGCCCAGTACTTC. Amino acid sequence: CASSSGTGGTAQYF.

This clonotype has a count of ten or more. The gene calls are TRBV29-1 and TRBJ1-2; TRBD1 matches at 9 bases. Per germline, CDR1 SQVTM and CDR2 ANQGSEA. The V and J ends lost 8 bases and 3 bases, in that order; junction bases with no gene match: 13. The CDR3 is 15 residues long. The CDR3 is CSSDFWDREDYGYTF. The DNA for the CDR3 is TGCAGCTCCGACTTCTGGGACAGGGAGGACTATGGCTACACCTTC. Full variable domain (outside the CDR3, taken from reference TRBV29-1 and TRBJ1-2): SAVISQKPSRDICQRGTSLTIQCQVDSQVTMMFWYRQQPGQSLTLIATANQGSEATYESGFVIDKFPISRPNLTFSTLTVSNMSPEDSSIYLCSSDFWDREDYGYTFGSGTRLTVV.

This clonotype appeared a few times. This sequence joins TRBV7-2 and TRBJ1-2, with D perhaps matching TRBD1 (6 bases). Germline assignment: CDR1 SGHTA and CDR2 FQGNSA. Trimming removed 2 bases at V and 1 base at J, with 17 bases between. The CDR3 extends over 17 amino acids. The chain's CDR3 is CASSLIGAQGSNYGYTF. DNA of the CDR3: TGTGCCAGCAGCTTAATAGGAGCACAGGGTAGTAACTATGGCTACACCTTC.

This clonotype appeared a few times. J is TRBJ2-7 and V is TRBV2; tentative D call: TRBD1 (6 bases). V lost 7 bases to trimming and J lost 7 bases, with 17 bases between them. Germline loops: CDR1 SNHLY, CDR2 FYNNEI. This CDR3 spans 13 amino acids. As DNA, the CDR3 is TGTGCCAGCACCACGGGACACCGCTTAGAGCAGTACTTC. Encoded protein: CASTTGHRLEQYF.

The J gene is TRBJ2-1, the V gene TRBV18; 12 bases line up with TRBD1. The CDR3 extends over 15 amino acids. Per germline, CDR1 KGHSH and CDR2 LQKENI. V gave up 2 bases and J gave up 9 bases; unmatched junction bases: 5. CDR3 in amino acids: CASSPVGQGAAEQFF. DNA of the CDR3: TGTGCCAGCTCACCAGTGGGACAGGGGGCAGCTGAGCAGTTCTTC.

This clonotype appeared a few times. The V and J genes are TRBV7-2 and TRBJ2-7; 8 bases fit TRBD1. Germline loops: CDR1 SGHTA, CDR2 FQGNSA. The J segment lost 3 bases and the V segment lost 4 bases, leaving 8 bases of the junction unmatched. The CDR3 totals 15 residues. For the CDR3, the DNA is TGTGCCAGCAGCTATTTACCGGGACAGGACTACGAGCAGTACTTC. Translation gives CASSYLPGQDYEQYF.

In its sample, this clonotype was seen a few times. The chain uses TRBV6-5 and TRBJ2-5; tentatively, D is TRBD2 (5 bases). CDR1 is MNHEY, CDR2 SVGAGI, per germline. This CDR3 is 15 amino acids long. Trimming shortened V by 2 bases and J by 3 bases, and 13 bases separated the two germline ends. CDR3 in DNA: TGTGCCAGCAGTTACCCCCCGGGGAGAAAAGAGACCCAGTACTTC. Its translation is CASSYPPGRKETQYF.

This clonotype turned up a few times. This chain uses TRBV5-1 with TRBJ2-7; D assignment may be TRBD1 or TRBD2 (5 bases each). Trimming cost V 4 bases and J 2 bases, with 25 bases left between them. This CDR3 region has 18 residues. Germline-derived CDR1 and CDR2 are SGHRS and YFSETQ. The CDR3 nucleotides read TGCGCCAGCAGCGCGGGCTGGACTTCAGGGTCGGTGGCCTACGAGCAGTACTTC. It is translated as CASSAGWTSGSVAYEQYF.

This clonotype showed up just a few times. This chain links TRBV7-3 with TRBJ2-7; possibly TRBD1 for D (5 bases). The CDR3 totals 14 residues. CDR1 is SGHTA and CDR2 is FQGTGA in the germline V gene. The ends were cut back, 2 bases at V and 12 bases at J, with 20 bases in the middle. CDR3 sequence (DNA): TGTGCCAGCAGCTTATTGGGGCCCGAAAGTCGGCCGTACTTC. This translates into CASSLLGPESRPYF.

This sequence joins TRBV12-3 or TRBV12-4 and TRBJ2-3; TRBD1 is a possible D gene (6 bases). Trimming removed 8 bases at V and 3 bases at J, with 12 bases between. The CDR3 runs 13 residues. CDR3 DNA sequence: TGTGCCAGCCGAACAGGGATAACAGATACGCAGTATTTT. It encodes CASRTGITDTQYF.

This clonotype was found a few times. This chain links TRBV4-1 with TRBJ1-2; no clear D. Germline V lookup: CDR1 MGHRA, CDR2 YSYEKL. The CDR3 totals 14 residues. Trimming took 4 bases from V and 3 from J, leaving 12 bases between them. CDR3 DNA sequence: TGCGCCAGCAGCCGGTGGCCCTGGGACTATGGCTACACCTTC. Its translation: CASSRWPWDYGYTF.

The gene calls are TRBV6-1 and TRBJ2-7; 10 nucleotides agree with TRBD1. The CDR3 sequence is 15 residues long. Germline trimming cut 8 bases from V and 5 bases from J; bases unmatched to any gene: 12. CDR1 and CDR2 (germline): MNHNS, SASEGT. The CDR3, as DNA: TGTGCCAGCGGAATGGGACAGGGGATTGGCAACGAGCAGTACTTC. Translating it yields CASGMGQGIGNEQYF.

The sample holds a few counts of this clonotype. V usage is TRBV28 and J usage is TRBJ1-2; D not resolved. The CDR3 runs to 14 residues. V shed 4 bases and J shed 10 bases, with 19 bases lying between them. CDR1 and CDR2 from the germline V gene are MDHEN and SYDVKM. In nucleotides, the CDR3 is TGTGCCAGCAGTTCCATGTGGAGGGAAGGCGTCTACACCTTC. It specifies CASSSMWREGVYTF.

This clonotype was recorded a few times. The V call is TRBV12-5, the J call TRBJ2-1; D gene ambiguous. CDR1 is LGHNT, CDR2 FRNRAP, per germline. The ends were cut back, 7 bases at V and 7 bases at J, with 14 bases in the middle. This CDR3 comprises 13 residues. CDR3 region: CASASSGYNEQFF. The CDR3 region has the DNA TGTGCTAGTGCCTCTTCGGGCTATAATGAGCAGTTCTTC.

This clonotype was seen more than once but under ten times. The chain couples TRBV29-1 to TRBJ1-1; 7 bases match TRBD1. Trimming at V came to 5 bases and at J to 4 bases, leaving 13 bases not matched to a gene. The CDR3 length is 15 residues. Germline CDR1 reads SQVTM; CDR2 reads ANQGSEA. For the CDR3, the DNA is TGCAGCGTTTCGTACAGGGGCCGCGGGGGCACTGAAGCTTTCTTT. Amino acids: CSVSYRGRGGTEAFF. The complete variable domain, with remaining parts taken from reference TRBV29-1 and TRBJ1-1, reads SAVISQKPSRDICQRGTSLTIQCQVDSQVTMMFWYRQQPGQSLTLIATANQGSEATYESGFVIDKFPISRPNLTFSTLTVSNMSPEDSSIYLCSVSYRGRGGTEAFFGQGTRLTVV.

The chain links TRBV3-1 to TRBJ2-6; 7 positions agree with TRBD1. V lost 9 bases to trimming and J lost 4 bases; unmatched junction nucleotides: 9. Germline CDR1 and CDR2: LGHDT and YNNKEL (reference sequence). The CDR3 covers 15 residues. The CDR3 DNA is TGTGCCAGTACTGACAGGGTTCCCGGGGCCAACGTCCTGACTTTC. This gives the protein CASTDRVPGANVLTF.

The rearrangement links TRBV30 to TRBJ1-6, with unresolved D. The CDR3 loop spans 14 amino acids. Trimming removed 1 base at V and 1 base at J, with 5 bases between. Looked up from germline, CDR1 is GTSNPN and CDR2 is SVGIG (reference sequence). The CDR3 sequence: CAWSADSYNSPLHF. In DNA form, the CDR3 reads TGTGCCTGGAGTGCCGATTCCTATAATTCACCCCTCCACTTT.

This clonotype was recorded a few times. The V call is TRBV6-5, the J call TRBJ1-2; D unresolved. The germline CDR1 and CDR2 sequences are MNHEY and SVGAGI. The V gene lost 2 bases and the J gene lost 2 bases, with 12 bases spanning the gap. CDR3 length: 15 amino acids. CDR3 nucleotides: TGTGCCAGCAGTTACGGGCGAAACCCAAACTATGGCTACACCTTC. Its translation is CASSYGRNPNYGYTF.

This clonotype was observed a handful of times. V and J are TRBV6-1 and TRBJ1-4; 8 nucleotides match TRBD1. The CDR3 loop spans 14 amino acids. The V gene end was trimmed by 7 bases and the J gene end by 4 bases; junction bases not matched to a gene: 5. Germline lookup yields CDR1 MNHNS and CDR2 SASEGT. DNA of the CDR3: TGTGCCAGCACCCGGACAGGGAGTAATGAAAAACTGTTTTTT. The encoded protein is CASTRTGSNEKLFF.

This clonotype was recorded many times. The chain combines TRBV5-1 with TRBJ1-1; D ambiguous. The CDR3 sequence is 16 residues long. The germline V gene has CDR1 SGHRS and CDR2 YFSETQ. The V and J ends lost 1 base and 1 base respectively, with 14 bases between them. For the CDR3, the DNA is TGCGCCAGCAGCTTGAACCCCATGGTAAAGAACACTGAAGCTTTCTTT. It specifies CASSLNPMVKNTEAFF.

The rearrangement uses TRBV5-6 and TRBJ2-3; D gene ambiguous. Germline V lookup: CDR1 SGHDT, CDR2 YYEEEE. The length of the CDR3 is 11 residues. V was pared by 8 bases and J by 6 bases, with 10 bases between. CDR3 region: CASGTWDTQYF. CDR3 DNA: TGTGCCAGTGGAACCTGGGATACGCAGTATTTT.

The chain links TRBV27 to TRBJ2-7; TRBD2 agrees at 8 bases. The CDR3 has 14 residues. In germline, CDR1 is MNHEY, CDR2 SMNVEV (reference sequence). Trimming at V came to 4 bases and at J to 0 bases, leaving 2 bases not matched to a gene. In DNA, the CDR3 is TGTGCCAGCAGTTGGGCGGGAGGCTCCTACGAGCAGTACTTC. It codes for CASSWAGGSYEQYF.

This clonotype was picked up a small number of times. CDR3 in amino acids: CASSLRGLKGYTF. In nucleotides, the CDR3 is TGTGCCAGCAGTCTCAGGGGGCTGAAAGGCTACACCTTC. V and J are TRBV12-3 or TRBV12-4 and TRBJ1-2, with TRBD1 matching over 8 bases. The CDR3 has 13 amino acids. V dropped 5 bases and J dropped 8; count of bases not matched to a gene: 7.

This chain links TRBV15 with TRBJ2-7; tentatively, D is TRBD2 (5 bases). Germline CDR1 reads LNHNV; CDR2 reads YYDKDF (reference sequence). CDR3 size: 16 residues. Trimming stripped 0 bases from V and 3 bases from J, with 15 bases between. The CDR3 DNA reads as TGTGCCACCAGCAGAGATCTAGGACTCGGGTTCTACGAGCAGTACTTC. Its translation: CATSRDLGLGFYEQYF.